Shown below are 2 T cell receptor beta chains from a single sample sequenced in a study of T cell responses to AZD1222 COVID-19 vaccine. The data were produced by immunoSEQ multiplex PCR, yet TCRdb's version contains in-frame clones alone and is incomplete. The table has some 120,000 clones, more than 85% seen once. Sample: peripheral blood, taken on day 0 of AZD1222 vaccination. All receptors derive from an adult in good health.

V usage is TRBV6-5 and J usage is TRBJ1-5; D ambiguous. Per germline, CDR1 MNHEY and CDR2 SVGAGI. The CDR3 has 15 residues. V lost 6 bases to trimming and J lost 1 base, with 13 bases between them. CDR3 DNA: TGTGCCAGCAGCCATGGACGAGGGAGCAATCAGCCCCAGCATTTT. This codes for CASSHGRGSNQPQHF.

The chain recombines TRBV10-3 with TRBJ1-2; possible D gene TRBD1, 6 bases. CDR1 is ENHRY, CDR2 SYGVKD, per germline. The CDR3 is made up of 13 amino acids. The germline V and J ends were trimmed by 3 bases and 3 bases, with 8 bases remaining between them. The DNA of the CDR3 is TGTGCCATCAGTGACGCAGGGGACTATGGCTACACCTTC. Translated: CAISDAGDYGYTF.